This T cell receptor beta chain was sequenced for a study of OX40 agonist ivuxolimab in advanced cancers. Assay: immunoSEQ multiplex PCR; the TCRdb copy retains only in-frame clones and omits some. The sample shows about 46,000 clones, 80% of them seen only once. Trimming removed 0 bases at V and 10 bases at J, with 12 bases between. The CDR3 contains 13 residues. CDR1 and CDR2 from the germline V gene are MGHRA and YSYEKL. This clonotype was sampled from an adult with an advanced solid tumor such as melanoma, head and neck, liver or kidney cancer. This material consisted of CD4+ or CD8+ T cells sorted from blood, taken in a trial of the OX40 agonist ivuxolimab. The rearrangement uses TRBV4-1 and TRBJ1-1; D remains ambiguous. The CDR3 reads CASSQDAYLPAFF. The CDR3 region has the DNA TGCGCCAGCAGCCAAGATGCTTACCTTCCAGCTTTCTTT.